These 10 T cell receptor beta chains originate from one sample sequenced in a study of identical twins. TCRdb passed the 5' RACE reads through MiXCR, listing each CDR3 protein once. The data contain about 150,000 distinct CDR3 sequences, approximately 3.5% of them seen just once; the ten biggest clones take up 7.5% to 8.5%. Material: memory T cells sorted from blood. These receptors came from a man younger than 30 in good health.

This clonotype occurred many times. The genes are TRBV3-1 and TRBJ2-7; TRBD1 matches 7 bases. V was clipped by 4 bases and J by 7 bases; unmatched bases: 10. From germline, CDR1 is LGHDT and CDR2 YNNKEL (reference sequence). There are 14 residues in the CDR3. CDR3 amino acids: CASSLGQLFGEQYF. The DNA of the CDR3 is TGTGCCAGCAGCCTGGGACAGCTTTTTGGGGAGCAGTACTTC.

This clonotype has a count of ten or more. CDR3 in DNA: TGCAGTGCGTCCCCGCTAGCGGGTCAAGAGACCCAGTACTTC. It codes for CSASPLAGQETQYF. The V call is TRBV20-1, the J call TRBJ2-5, with TRBD2 identical over 8 bases. Germline V CDR1 and CDR2: DFQATT, SNEGSKA (reference sequence). The junction had 8 bases not matched to a gene; V was cut back by 6 bases and J by 2 bases. The CDR3 runs 14 residues.

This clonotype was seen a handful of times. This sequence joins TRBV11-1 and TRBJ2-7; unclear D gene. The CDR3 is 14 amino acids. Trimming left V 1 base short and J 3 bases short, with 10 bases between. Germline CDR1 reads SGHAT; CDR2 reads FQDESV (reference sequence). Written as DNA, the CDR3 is TGTGCCAGCAGCTTAGTCCCGAACAGCTACGAGCAGTACTTC. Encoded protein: CASSLVPNSYEQYF. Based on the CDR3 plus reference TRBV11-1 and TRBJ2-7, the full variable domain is EAEVAQSPRYKITEKSQAVAFWCDPISGHATLYWYRQILGQGPELLVQFQDESVVDDSQLPKDRFSAERLKGVDSTLKIQPAELGDSAMYLCASSLVPNSYEQYFGPGTRLTVT.

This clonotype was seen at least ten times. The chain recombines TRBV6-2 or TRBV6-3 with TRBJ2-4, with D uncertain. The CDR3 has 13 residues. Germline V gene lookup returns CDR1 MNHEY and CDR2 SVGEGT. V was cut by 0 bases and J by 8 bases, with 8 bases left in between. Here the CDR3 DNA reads TGTGCCAGCAGTTACTCGGACGAGTACATTCAGTACTTC. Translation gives CASSYSDEYIQYF.

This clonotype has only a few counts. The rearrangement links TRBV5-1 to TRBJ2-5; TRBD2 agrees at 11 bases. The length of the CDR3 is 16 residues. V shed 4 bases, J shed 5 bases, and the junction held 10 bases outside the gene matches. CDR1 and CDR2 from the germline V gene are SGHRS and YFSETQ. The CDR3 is CASSQIAGGPEETQYF. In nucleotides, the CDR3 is TGCGCCAGCAGCCAGATAGCGGGAGGGCCTGAGGAGACCCAGTACTTC.

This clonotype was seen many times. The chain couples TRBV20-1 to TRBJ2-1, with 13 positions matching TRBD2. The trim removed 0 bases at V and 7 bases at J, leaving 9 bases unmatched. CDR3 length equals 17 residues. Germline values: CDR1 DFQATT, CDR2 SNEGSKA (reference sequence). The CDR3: CSARDYRGLAGLNEQFF. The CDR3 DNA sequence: TGCAGTGCTAGAGATTACCGGGGACTAGCGGGACTAAATGAGCAGTTCTTC.

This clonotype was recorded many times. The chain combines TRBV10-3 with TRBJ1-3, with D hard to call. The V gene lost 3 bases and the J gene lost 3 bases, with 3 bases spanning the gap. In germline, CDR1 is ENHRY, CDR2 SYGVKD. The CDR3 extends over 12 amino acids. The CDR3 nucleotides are TGTGCCATCAGTGAAAGTGGAAACACCATATATTTT. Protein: CAISESGNTIYF.

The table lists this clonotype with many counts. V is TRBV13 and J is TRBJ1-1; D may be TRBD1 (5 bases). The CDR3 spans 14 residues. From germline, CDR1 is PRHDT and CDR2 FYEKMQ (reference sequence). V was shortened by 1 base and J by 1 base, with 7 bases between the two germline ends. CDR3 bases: TGTGCCAGCAGCTTAGCGGGGGGGAACACTGAAGCTTTCTTT. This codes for CASSLAGGNTEAFF.

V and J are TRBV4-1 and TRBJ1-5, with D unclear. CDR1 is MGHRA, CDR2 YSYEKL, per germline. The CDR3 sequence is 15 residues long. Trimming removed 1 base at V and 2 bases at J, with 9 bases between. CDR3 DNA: TGCGCCAGCAGCCAAGCGATGGTCGGCAATCAGCCCCAGCATTTT. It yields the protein CASSQAMVGNQPQHF.

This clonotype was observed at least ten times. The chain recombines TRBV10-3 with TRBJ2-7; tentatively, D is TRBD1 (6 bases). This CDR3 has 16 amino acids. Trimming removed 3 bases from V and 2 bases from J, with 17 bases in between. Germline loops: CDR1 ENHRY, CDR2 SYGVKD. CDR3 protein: CAISESVGTSPYEQYF. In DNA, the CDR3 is TGTGCCATCAGTGAAAGTGTGGGGACATCTCCCTACGAGCAGTACTTC.